The rows below give T cell receptor beta chains drawn from one sample of a study of T-cell reconstitution after alpha-beta-depleted transplantation in children. MiXCR, applied by TCRdb to the PCR reads, yields one record per CDR3 protein. The table has about 610,000 distinct CDR3 sequences, over 9.5% seen once; the top ten hold around 4%. The sample was PBMCs from the stem cell graft donor, taken from the stem cell graft. The receptors were gathered from a human donor who donated a stem cell graft to a child with acute myeloid leukemia. Both conserved end residues are trimmed from each CDR3. The order of the fields is V gene, CDR3 protein.

v_call: TRBV12-3/TRBV12-4
cdr3_aa: ASRKGTEGF

v_call: TRBV5-5
cdr3_aa: ASSLGRLDGMFPETQY

v_call: TRBV7-3
cdr3_aa: ASSPYGTDLGISRGIQPQH

v_call: TRBV7-9
cdr3_aa: ASSQLAGTGELF

v_call: TRBV20-1
cdr3_aa: SARPLTSISYNEQF

v_call: TRBV6-2/TRBV6-3
cdr3_aa: ASSRPRGAGRSSYEQY

v_call: TRBV7-2
cdr3_aa: ASSLRGGGYNEQF

v_call: TRBV6-5
cdr3_aa: ASSFFAGGAHEQY

v_call: TRBV7-2
cdr3_aa: ASLPLAAQETQY

v_call: TRBV12-3/TRBV12-4
cdr3_aa: ASRTGLAFTGELF

v_call: TRBV7-2
cdr3_aa: ASSIKGHYEQY

v_call: TRBV7-2
cdr3_aa: ASSLGGLAASYEQY

v_call: TRBV27
cdr3_aa: ASSLLTELGHYGYT

v_call: TRBV9
cdr3_aa: ASSVGLAGQSYEQY

v_call: TRBV7-9
cdr3_aa: ASSLAAGSAGQPQH

v_call: TRBV10-3
cdr3_aa: AISEREETQY

v_call: TRBV4-2
cdr3_aa: ASSRDPEETQY

v_call: TRBV7-9
cdr3_aa: ASSRGLAGARTDTQY

v_call: TRBV5-1
cdr3_aa: ASSLTGLGGRADNEQF

v_call: TRBV19
cdr3_aa: ASSPSAGGYEQY

v_call: TRBV5-6
cdr3_aa: ASSLQGELAAVPIQETQY

v_call: TRBV4-1
cdr3_aa: ASSQEVYNEQF

v_call: TRBV21-1
cdr3_aa: ASSKEGSRGSGELF

v_call: TRBV10-3
cdr3_aa: AITRHLGGSYNEQF

v_call: TRBV29-1
cdr3_aa: SVDIMRQLAGNPNTGELF

v_call: TRBV7-2
cdr3_aa: ASSQASGRAYNEQF

v_call: TRBV5-1
cdr3_aa: ASSSQSQGGVDEQY

v_call: TRBV20-1
cdr3_aa: SAGPVPEAF

v_call: TRBV5-1
cdr3_aa: ASSWGDSPNSNQPQH

v_call: TRBV7-2
cdr3_aa: ASSSEGGGNIQY

v_call: TRBV21-1
cdr3_aa: ASSKGPPKGSNTGELF

v_call: TRBV28
cdr3_aa: ASSSTDRREQY

v_call: TRBV10-3
cdr3_aa: AISLRDAEYNEQF

v_call: TRBV4-2
cdr3_aa: ASSRDLGQGANYEQY

v_call: TRBV7-3
cdr3_aa: ASSSPPREQF

v_call: TRBV9
cdr3_aa: ASSVTREGPEDTQY

v_call: TRBV5-1
cdr3_aa: ASRDLGRISYGYT

v_call: TRBV7-2
cdr3_aa: ASSFNQGGYGYT

v_call: TRBV15
cdr3_aa: ATSRDFRPGGTDTQY

v_call: TRBV7-9
cdr3_aa: ASSLDPAGAF

v_call: TRBV5-1
cdr3_aa: ASSLAGGTAYNEQF